A single sample gave rise to the 25 T cell receptor beta chains below, sequenced in a study of shared clonotypes between healthy human individuals (TCRdb year 2020). The library was obtained by the immunoSEQ multiplex PCR assay. TCRdb mirrors the immuneACCESS table, restricted to in-frame sequences. Some clones are absent from its copies; in checked studies, under half trace to an unresolved V gene, and the reason for the others is unknown. Counted in this sample were millions of clones; about 95% of them appeared once. In total, the top ten clones hold 0.1% to 0.15% of the sample. Sequences were obtained from naive CD4+ T cells sorted from blood. Reading the label with the study, this specimen's cell subset or site is: CD45RA+ positively selected. The receptors originated from a man aged 18 to 30 in good health.

This clone came up many times. This chain joins TRBV4-1 and TRBJ1-4, with TRBD1 matching over 9 bases. Germline values: CDR1 MGHRA, CDR2 YSYEKL. The CDR3 sequence is 16 residues long. V shed 3 bases, J shed 3 bases, and the junction held 5 bases outside the gene matches. As DNA, the CDR3 is TGCGCCAGCAGCCACTACAGGGGGCAGGCTAATGAAAAACTGTTTTTT. This encodes CASSHYRGQANEKLFF.

As regards this clone: Relative to the germline gene, one junction end is altered; a read error may explain this. The chain couples TRBV10-3 to TRBJ1-2; TRBD1 might be the D (5 bases). CDR1 ENHRY and CDR2 SYGVKD come from the germline V gene. The CDR3 covers 16 residues. The CDR3 nucleotides are TGTGCCAGCAGTTACAGCCAGGGAGTTGGGATCTATGGCTACACCTTC. This codes for CASSYSQGVGIYGYTF.

V is TRBV6-5 and J is TRBJ2-1; 8 nucleotides match TRBD2. Germline-derived CDR1 and CDR2 are MNHEY and SVGAGI. CDR3 size: 13 residues. V lost 4 bases and J lost 9; bases outside the gene matches: 5. The CDR3 here is CASSLLTSGEQFF. The DNA of the CDR3 is TGTGCCAGCAGTTTACTTACTAGCGGTGAGCAGTTCTTC.

J is TRBJ2-7 and V is TRBV10-3; TRBD1 aligns across 7 bases. This CDR3 has 14 amino acids. V shed 9 bases and J 2 bases; nucleotides not matched to a gene: 10. Germline lookup yields CDR1 ENHRY and CDR2 SYGVKD. CDR3 in DNA: TGTGCCATGAGCTCCGGGACAGACACCTACGAGCAGTACTTC. Translating gives CAMSSGTDTYEQYF.

V is TRBV27 and J is TRBJ1-2; D is unresolved. From germline, CDR1 is MNHEY and CDR2 SMNVEV (reference sequence). The ends were cut back, 3 bases at V and 8 bases at J, with 16 bases in the middle. This CDR3 has 14 amino acids. The CDR3 spells CASSFAGYSGGYTF. DNA of the CDR3: TGTGCCAGCAGTTTCGCAGGTTATTCGGGGGGCTACACCTTC.

This clone was seen a single time. Other DNA sequences in this specimen translate into the identical CDR3. The chain links TRBV19 to TRBJ1-5; maybe TRBD1 (6 bases). The V gene lost 8 bases and the J gene lost 0 bases, with 8 bases spanning the gap. The germline V gene has CDR1 LNHDA and CDR2 SQIVND (reference sequence). CDR3 size: 13 residues. The CDR3 spells CASRDTSNQPQHF. The CDR3 bases are TGTGCCAGTCGGGACACTAGCAATCAGCCCCAGCATTTT.

This clone showed up just once. The rearrangement uses TRBV5-1 and TRBJ1-5, with D possibly being TRBD1 (5 bases). The germline V gene has CDR1 SGHRS and CDR2 YFSETQ. CDR3 length: 14 amino acids. Trimming pared 8 bases from V and 0 bases from J, leaving 12 bases between. CDR3 region: CARSIGDSNQPQHF. The CDR3 DNA reads as TGCGCCAGATCTATAGGGGATAGCAATCAGCCCCAGCATTTT.

This clone has a single count. The rearrangement joins TRBV14 to TRBJ2-5; D not certain. Germline V gives CDR1 SGHDN, CDR2 FVKESK. The V and J ends lost 3 bases and 4 bases respectively, with 18 bases between them. CDR3 length: 16 residues. The CDR3 coding sequence is TGTGCCAGCAGCCAGCTCCTTCCGCGCAGCCGAGAGACCCAGTACTTC. Amino acid sequence: CASSQLLPRSRETQYF.

This clone was picked up one time. The chain couples TRBV2 to TRBJ2-2; D gene unclear. This CDR3 contains 14 residues. Per germline, CDR1 SNHLY and CDR2 FYNNEI. With 6 bases removed from V and 2 bases from J, the gap between germline ends came to 10 bases. The DNA for the CDR3 is TGTGCCAGCAGAGTTGATGTAAACACCGGGGAGCTGTTTTTT. Amino acids: CASRVDVNTGELFF. The whole variable domain, remainder taken from reference TRBV2 and TRBJ2-2, is EPEVTQTPSHQVTQMGQEVILRCVPISNHLYFYWYRQILGQKVEFLVSFYNNEISEKSEIFDDQFSVERPDGSNFTLKIRSTKLEDSAMYFCASRVDVNTGELFFGEGSRLTVL.

This clone occurred once. This sequence joins TRBV2 and TRBJ2-1, with 7 bases aligning to TRBD2. In germline, CDR1 is SNHLY, CDR2 FYNNEI. The V gene end was trimmed by 5 bases and the J gene end by 11 bases; junction bases not matched to a gene: 9. CDR3 length: 13 residues. CDR3 loop: CASSPNRLAQQFF. In DNA form, the CDR3 reads TGTGCCAGCAGTCCGAACCGACTAGCCCAGCAGTTCTTC. Supplemented by reference TRBV2 and TRBJ2-1, the full variable domain reads EPEVTQTPSHQVTQMGQEVILRCVPISNHLYFYWYRQILGQKVEFLVSFYNNEISEKSEIFDDQFSVERPDGSNFTLKIRSTKLEDSAMYFCASSPNRLAQQFFGPGTRLTVL.

The chain recombines TRBV19 with TRBJ1-4, with D perhaps TRBD1 (5 bases). With 3 bases removed from V and 8 bases from J, the gap between germline ends came to 13 bases. The CDR3 covers 14 residues. The germline V gene has CDR1 LNHDA and CDR2 SQIVND (reference sequence). CDR3 in amino acids: CASSIGGTDEKLFF. The CDR3 bases are TGTGCCAGTAGTATTGGGGGGACGGACGAAAAACTGTTTTTT.

In regard to this clone: Within the sample, other DNA sequences also encode this same CDR3. V gene TRBV7-2 combines with J gene TRBJ1-1; D unclear. V dropped 2 bases and J dropped 8 bases, with 6 bases sitting between them. The CDR3 covers 11 residues. Looked up from germline, CDR1 is SGHTA and CDR2 is FQGNSA. CDR3 nucleotide sequence: TGTGCCAGCAGCTTACGGACGGAAGCTTTCTTT. Protein: CASSLRTEAFF.

This chain uses TRBV28 with TRBJ2-3; maybe TRBD2 (5 bases). The CDR3 length is 16 residues. Trimming removed 3 bases at V and 1 base at J, with 14 bases between. CDR1 MDHEN and CDR2 SYDVKM come from the germline V gene. CDR3 region: CASSLPGNGRTDTQYF. The CDR3 coding sequence is TGTGCCAGCAGTTTGCCGGGGAATGGGCGCACAGATACGCAGTATTTT.

About this clone: Different DNA sequences within this sample yield the same CDR3. The chain recombines TRBV20-1 with TRBJ2-5; unclear D gene. CDR3 size: 9 residues. Looked up from germline, CDR1 is DFQATT and CDR2 is SNEGSKA (reference sequence). V dropped 6 bases and J dropped 4 bases, with 3 bases sitting between them. The CDR3: CSAGETQYF. In DNA form, the CDR3 reads TGCAGTGCCGGAGAGACCCAGTACTTC.

This chain uses TRBV11-2 with TRBJ2-3; D possibly corresponds to TRBD2 (5 bases). CDR1 is SGHAT and CDR2 is FQNNGV in the germline V gene. The CDR3 sequence is 13 residues long. V was clipped by 4 bases and J by 4 bases, with 9 bases between them. CDR3 sequence: CASSWRRADTQYF. In DNA form, the CDR3 reads TGTGCCAGCAGCTGGCGGCGGGCAGATACGCAGTATTTT.

This rearrangement joins TRBV19 to TRBJ1-3; D not resolved. Between the trimmed V and J ends, which lost 5 bases and 0 bases, there was a span of 14 bases. Germline V gives CDR1 LNHDA, CDR2 SQIVND (reference sequence). The CDR3 contains 16 residues. CDR3 in amino acids: CASSSQASFSGNTIYF. The CDR3 coding sequence is TGTGCCAGTAGTTCCCAGGCGTCCTTCTCTGGAAACACCATATATTTT. Looking up the rest from reference TRBV19 and TRBJ1-3 gives the full variable domain: DGGITQSPKYLFRKEGQNVTLSCEQNLNHDAMYWYRQDPGQGLRLIYYSQIVNDFQKGDIAEGYSVSREKKESFPLTVTSAQKNPTAFYLCASSSQASFSGNTIYFGEGSWLTVV.

In nucleotides, the CDR3 is TGTGCCAGCACCTTAGGTGGGCTAGCGGGGACCTCCTACGAGCAGTACTTC. It encodes CASTLGGLAGTSYEQYF. V and J are TRBV28 and TRBJ2-7; 9 bases align to TRBD2. Germline CDR1 reads MDHEN; CDR2 reads SYDVKM. The CDR3 consists of 17 residues. V shed 7 bases, J shed 0 bases, and the junction held 13 bases outside the gene matches.

As for this clone: One junction end does not reproduce the germline sequence, and a read error may be involved. The chain is built from TRBV9 and TRBJ1-2; weak D call: TRBD1 (6 bases). Germline V CDR1 and CDR2: SGDLS, YYNGEE. The CDR3 extends over 16 amino acids. CDR3 amino acids: CASSGDRSAKYYGCTF. The DNA of the CDR3 is TGTGCCAGCAGCGGAGACAGGTCGGCTAAGTACTATGGCTGCACCTTC.

This sequence joins TRBV6-5 and TRBJ2-3; TRBD1 aligns across 8 bases. The CDR3 is 14 amino acids. Germline CDR1 is MNHEY and CDR2 is SVGAGI. Trimming removed 7 bases from V and 2 bases from J; junction bases left unmatched: 5. The CDR3 bases are TGTGCCAGCACGCGGACAGGGTCCACAGATACGCAGTATTTT. Protein product: CASTRTGSTDTQYF.

The rearrangement joins TRBV18 to TRBJ1-6; no clear D gene. V lost 2 bases, J lost 10 bases, and 9 bases lay in between. Germline-derived CDR1 and CDR2 are KGHSH and LQKENI. There are 13 residues in the CDR3. The CDR3 nucleotides are TGTGCCAGCTCACCAAATCAGGACTCACCCCTCCACTTT. Translating gives CASSPNQDSPLHF. Looking up the rest from reference TRBV18 and TRBJ1-6 gives the full variable domain: NAGVMQNPRHLVRRRGQEARLRCSPMKGHSHVYWYRQLPEEGLKFMVYLQKENIIDESGMPKERFSAEFPKEGPSILRIQQVVRGDSAAYFCASSPNQDSPLHFGNGTRLTVT.

The chain combines TRBV7-2 with TRBJ2-1, with 8 positions matching TRBD1. Germline V CDR1 and CDR2: SGHTA, FQGNSA. This CDR3 contains 15 residues. V lost 3 bases, J lost 4 bases, and 5 bases stayed unmatched. This chain's CDR3 is CASSLWDRLYNEQFF. Written as DNA, the CDR3 is TGTGCCAGCAGCTTGTGGGACAGGCTTTACAATGAGCAGTTCTTC.

Concerning this clone: Other DNA sequences in this sample translate to the same CDR3. The rearrangement joins TRBV4-1 to TRBJ2-3; D is possibly TRBD2 (6 bases). CDR1 MGHRA and CDR2 YSYEKL come from the germline V gene. The CDR3 sequence is 16 residues long. The V end lost 3 bases, the J end lost 0 bases, and 13 bases lay between the germline ends. Written as DNA, the CDR3 is TGCGCCAGCAGCCAGACCCCGGGACTTAGCACAGATACGCAGTATTTT. This codes for CASSQTPGLSTDTQYF.

The chain uses TRBV12-5 and TRBJ1-1; a weak D match, TRBD1 (6 bases). Germline V gene data show CDR1 as LGHNT and CDR2 as FRNRAP. The V gene lost 6 bases and the J gene lost 2 bases, with 13 bases spanning the gap. The CDR3 length is 14 residues. DNA for the CDR3: TGTGCTAGTGGCCTTGGACAGATAAACACTGAAGCTTTCTTT. Translating gives CASGLGQINTEAFF.

Turning to this clone: This sample also contains other DNA sequences that code for the same CDR3. V is TRBV6-5 and J is TRBJ1-2; unclear D gene. Germline CDR1 MNHEY, CDR2 SVGAGI. CDR3 length: 11 residues. Trimming stripped 3 bases from V and 4 bases from J, with 3 bases between. The CDR3 loop reads CASSYGYGYTF. The CDR3 nucleotides are TGTGCCAGCAGTTATGGCTATGGCTACACCTTC.

V is TRBV28 and J is TRBJ1-6, with 9 positions matching TRBD1. The ends lost 7 bases at V and 4 bases at J; junction bases unmatched: 11. Germline V gene data show CDR1 as MDHEN and CDR2 as SYDVKM. CDR3 length equals 17 residues. CDR3: CASTPRTGATYNSPLHF. As DNA, the CDR3 is TGTGCCAGCACCCCTAGGACAGGGGCAACGTATAATTCACCCCTCCACTTT.